Given below is one T cell receptor (beta chain) in context. With 0 bases removed from V and 6 bases from J, the gap between germline ends came to 12 bases. Germline V gene sequence: CDR1 LNHNV, CDR2 YYDKDF (reference sequence). This CDR3 contains 14 residues. This record comes from a study of PD-L1 blockade in urothelial cancer. In the study overall: At 3 weeks after treatment start (second dose) and again at 6 weeks, blood was analyzed.

Time point reported: pretreatment peripheral blood. Measured with immunoSEQ multiplex PCR; TCRdb has only the in-frame clones, and not every one. Counted here are tens of thousands of clones, around 87% occurring once; the ten biggest clones make up around 1.5%. The V gene is TRBV15, the J gene TRBJ2-7; a possible D gene is TRBD2 (6 bases). The clonotype comes from a man in his 60s with urothelial cancer. Specimen: PBMCs, collected around atezolizumab (anti-PD-L1) treatment. CDR3 in amino acids: CATSRDRGGFEQYF. For the CDR3, the DNA is TGTGCCACCAGCAGAGATCGGGGAGGTTTCGAGCAGTACTTC.